The present TCR beta chain was sequenced within a study of beta chain features in type 1 diabetes. Study-wide results and caveats: A greater similarity of naive, central memory and Treg TCRB repertoires was seen among patients than among healthy donors. All four CD4+ subsets of Type 1 diabetes patients contained TCRB CDR3s that were moderately but significantly shorter. When VDJ junctions were examined, type 1 diabetes patients showed fewer insertions and more deletions.

Reverse transcribing all isolated RNA meant expressed TCRB transcripts were sequenced. Clones were sequenced by immunoSEQ multiplex PCR, and TCRdb holds only the in-frame ones, with some missing. The sample lists more than 300,000 clones, 10% to 15% seen once, with around 0.0099% in the top ten. This clone has only a few counts. The antigen is not known. Per donor, one heparinised blood draw averaged around 110 mL. This CDR3 contains 14 residues. CDR1 is SGHRS and CDR2 is YFSETQ in the germline V gene. V lost 4 bases and J 1 base, leaving 9 bases between the germline ends. Sequencing input: naive CD4+ T cells from blood. This receptor was identified in a woman aged 18-29 years with type 1 diabetes. This chain links TRBV5-1 with TRBJ1-5; D not certain. CDR3 residues: CASSPSESNQPQHF. The CDR3 region has the DNA TGCGCCAGCAGCCCCAGCGAAAGCAATCAGCCCCAGCATTTT. The whole variable domain, remainder taken from reference TRBV5-1 and TRBJ1-5, is KAGVTQTPRYLIKTRGQQVTLSCSPISGHRSVSWYQQTPGQGLQFLFEYFSETQRNKGNFPGRFSGRQFSNSRSEMNVSTLELGDSALYLCASSPSESNQPQHFGDGTRLSIL.